The clone carrying this T cell receptor beta chain was seen a few times. These data come from a study of patients and donors after allogeneic stem cell transplantation. MiXCR, run by TCRdb on the RT-PCR reads, gives a single entry per CDR3 protein. The sample has about 400,000 distinct CDR3 sequences, roughly 17% seen once. This CDR3 region has 15 residues. The V gene end was trimmed by 0 bases and the J gene end by 7 bases; junction bases not matched to a gene: 4. Germline CDR1 reads LGHNA; CDR2 reads YSLEER. The chain carries TRBV4-3 and TRBJ1-5, with TRBD1 identical over 9 bases. The sample comprised blood, either unsorted or a sorted T cell fraction (not recorded which). The sequence was collected from a human donor who was either an allogeneic HSCT recipient or a stem cell or donor lymphocyte infusion donor (not recorded which). It is not recorded whose cells these are; they may come from a transplant donor. CDR3 DNA: TGCGCCAGCAGCCAAGATCCGACAGGGGGGCAGCCCCAGCATTTT. Amino acids: CASSQDPTGGQPQHF.